Below, 22 T cell receptor beta chains from the same sample are listed, as sequenced in a study of a mutant IDH1 vaccine in newly diagnosed glioma. No cognate antigen is known for these TCRs. Indicated time point: week 35, safety follow-up. In every dose of vaccine, 300 ug of mutant IDH1 20-mer peptide was given alongside topical imiquimod. Generated by immunoSEQ multiplex PCR, the TCRdb table keeps only in-frame clones and is missing some. The table lists about 72,000 clones, approximately 88% of them singletons, with about 12% in the top ten. The material was PBMCs, obtained from a glioma patient whose treatment included an IDH1 peptide vaccine. The source is a man younger than 35 with glioma.

The V call is TRBV20-1, the J call TRBJ2-5; no definite D call. The CDR3 loop spans 11 amino acids. Trimming pared 0 bases from V and 5 bases from J, leaving 4 bases between. Germline CDR1 DFQATT, CDR2 SNEGSKA (reference sequence). The CDR3 reads CSARDGETQYF. The CDR3 nucleotides are TGCAGTGCTAGAGATGGGGAGACCCAGTACTTC.

The chain joins TRBV5-6 to TRBJ2-7; 11 bases match TRBD2. Looked up from germline, CDR1 is SGHDT and CDR2 is YYEEEE. Trimming at V came to 7 bases and at J to 2 bases, leaving 5 bases not matched to a gene. The CDR3 is 14 amino acids. The CDR3 DNA is TGTGCCAGCCGCGGGACTAGCGGCACCTACGAGCAGTACTTC. Protein: CASRGTSGTYEQYF.

The CDR3 spells CASSLSRASRGDTQYF. The DNA for the CDR3 is TGTGCCAGCAGCTTGTCAAGGGCATCCAGGGGAGATACGCAGTATTTT. The J gene is TRBJ2-3, the V gene TRBV5-4, with TRBD1 as a possible D gene (6 bases). The CDR3 spans 16 residues. From germline, CDR1 is SGHNT and CDR2 YYREEE (reference sequence). V was trimmed by 1 base and J by 5 bases, leaving 17 bases between them. Supplemented by reference TRBV5-4 and TRBJ2-3, the full variable domain reads ETGVTQSPTHLIKTRGQQVTLRCSSQSGHNTVSWYQQALGQGPQFIFQYYREEENGRGNFPPRFSGLQFPNYSSELNVNALELDDSALYLCASSLSRASRGDTQYFGPGTRLTVL.

Turning to this clone: The germline gene is not matched at one end of the junction; a read error may be the cause. The chain joins TRBV4-1 to TRBJ1-1; D remains unclear. Per the germline V gene, CDR1 is MGHRA and CDR2 is YSYEKL. This CDR3 region has 14 residues. For the CDR3, the DNA is TGCGCCAGCAGCCAAGCCATCTTCAGGCAAGAATCTCTCTTT. Amino acids: CASSQAIFRQESLF.

This clone came up once. V gene TRBV14 combines with J gene TRBJ2-7; maybe TRBD1 (6 bases). CDR3 length equals 16 residues. CDR1 and CDR2 from the germline V gene are SGHDN and FVKESK. Trimming removed 3 bases at V and 2 bases at J, with 17 bases between. Here the CDR3 DNA reads TGTGCCAGCAGCCAGGGGGCCCTAGACACCCCCTACGAGCAGTACTTC. Residues: CASSQGALDTPYEQYF.

This chain connects TRBV7-8 to TRBJ1-2, with 7 bases aligning to TRBD1. V shed 5 bases, J shed 5 bases, and the junction held 8 bases outside the gene matches. This CDR3 contains 14 residues. Germline V gene lookup returns CDR1 SGHVS and CDR2 FQNEAQ. CDR3: CASSRQGGGYGYTF. In DNA form, the CDR3 reads TGTGCCAGCAGCCGACAGGGAGGGGGATATGGCTACACCTTC.

J is TRBJ1-1 and V is TRBV28; D might be TRBD1 (5 bases). The CDR3 totals 14 residues. Looked up from germline, CDR1 is MDHEN and CDR2 is SYDVKM. The germline V and J ends were trimmed by 5 bases and 2 bases, with 12 bases remaining between them. CDR3 loop: CASSGSGGNTEAFF. The CDR3 DNA follows: TGTGCCAGCAGTGGGTCGGGGGGAAACACTGAAGCTTTCTTT.

V usage is TRBV15 and J usage is TRBJ2-7, with D hard to call. Germline V gene data show CDR1 as LNHNV and CDR2 as YYDKDF (reference sequence). Trimming shortened V by 1 base and J by 7 bases, and 8 bases separated the two germline ends. The CDR3 has 12 residues. In DNA, the CDR3 is TGTGCCACCAGCAGAGGGCTGAGGGAGCAGTACTTC. Its translation is CATSRGLREQYF.

The chain carries TRBV7-6 and TRBJ1-1; a weak D match, TRBD1 (6 bases). V was clipped by 3 bases and J by 11 bases, with 13 bases between them. Germline CDR1 SGHVS, CDR2 FNYEAQ. This CDR3 has 12 residues. DNA of the CDR3: TGTGCCAGCAGCTTCAGATCAGGGGCGGCTTTCTTT. This sequence encodes CASSFRSGAAFF.

J is TRBJ1-2 and V is TRBV6-6; no reliable D call. Germline V gene sequence: CDR1 MNHNY, CDR2 SVGAGI (reference sequence). V was clipped by 0 bases and J by 2 bases, with 7 bases between them. This CDR3 contains 14 residues. The CDR3 DNA reads as TGTGCCAGCAGTTACTCCCTTGACAACTATGGCTACACCTTC. The encoded protein is CASSYSLDNYGYTF.

The genes are TRBV5-1 and TRBJ2-2, with D possibly being TRBD1 or TRBD2 (5 bases each). CDR3 size: 15 residues. V lost 3 bases and J 2 bases, leaving 11 bases between the germline ends. Germline CDR1 reads SGHRS; CDR2 reads YFSETQ. The CDR3 sequence: CASSSGRSNTGELFF. The CDR3 coding sequence is TGCGCCAGCAGCTCGGGACGGAGTAACACCGGGGAGCTGTTTTTT.

The chain is built from TRBV9 and TRBJ2-7, with TRBD1 identical over 9 bases. V lost 0 bases to trimming and J lost 0 bases; unmatched junction nucleotides: 4. This CDR3 has 16 amino acids. Germline CDR1 is SGDLS and CDR2 is YYNGEE. CDR3 sequence: CASSVGGTGSSYEQYF. The CDR3 DNA sequence: TGTGCCAGCAGCGTAGGGGGGACAGGGTCCTCCTACGAGCAGTACTTC.

The chain employs TRBV7-9 and TRBJ1-2, with unresolved D. Between the trimmed V and J ends, which lost 5 bases and 7 bases, there was a span of 11 bases. Germline CDR1 is SEHNR and CDR2 is FQNEAQ (reference sequence). The CDR3 loop spans 12 amino acids. The CDR3 sequence is CASSPGLSGYTF. DNA for the CDR3: TGTGCCAGCAGCCCTGGGTTATCTGGCTACACCTTC.

The V and J genes are TRBV9 and TRBJ1-5; D unclear. Germline V lookup: CDR1 SGDLS, CDR2 YYNGEE. The CDR3 extends over 14 amino acids. V dropped 0 bases and J dropped 3 bases, with 7 bases sitting between them. CDR3 DNA: TGTGCCAGCAGCGTAGCGGCAGTCAATCAGCCCCAGCATTTT. Amino acids: CASSVAAVNQPQHF.

The chain combines TRBV7-2 with TRBJ1-1, with D unresolved. This CDR3 region has 14 residues. V was shortened by 7 bases and J by 0 bases, with 12 bases between the two germline ends. The germline gives CDR1 SGHTA, CDR2 FQGNSA. In DNA form, the CDR3 reads TGTGCCAGCACCCTCGGCAGCCTGAACACTGAAGCTTTCTTT. Encoded protein: CASTLGSLNTEAFF.

This clone has only one observation. The CDR3 loop is CASSPGTSGRVETQYF. In DNA, the CDR3 is TGTGCCAGCAGCCCCGGGACTAGCGGGAGAGTGGAGACCCAGTACTTC. The chain employs TRBV4-2 and TRBJ2-5; TRBD2 aligns across 14 bases. CDR1 and CDR2 (germline): LGHNA, YNFKEQ. The CDR3 totals 16 residues. V lost 4 bases, J lost 5 bases, and 6 bases stayed unmatched.

This chain connects TRBV27 to TRBJ2-3; D not certain. This CDR3 is 15 amino acids long. Trimming removed 4 bases at V and 0 bases at J, with 11 bases between. The germline CDR1 and CDR2 sequences are MNHEY and SMNVEV (reference sequence). The CDR3 sequence is CASSSSRRSTDTQYF. In DNA form, the CDR3 reads TGTGCCAGCAGTTCCTCCCGGCGGAGCACAGATACGCAGTATTTT.

The V call is TRBV11-3, the J call TRBJ2-1, with 7 bases identical to TRBD2. V gave up 5 bases and J gave up 3 bases; unmatched junction bases: 4. The CDR3 loop spans 14 amino acids. CDR1 and CDR2 (germline): SGHNT, YENEEA. CDR3 sequence reads: CASSPKRGYNEQFF. As DNA, the CDR3 is TGTGCCAGCAGCCCTAAGCGGGGCTACAATGAGCAGTTCTTC. Supplemented by reference TRBV11-3 and TRBJ2-1, the full variable domain reads EAGVVQSPRYKIIEKKQPVAFWCNPISGHNTLYWYLQNLGQGPELLIRYENEEAVDDSQLPKDRFSAERLKGVDSTLKIQPAELGDSAVYLCASSPKRGYNEQFFGPGTRLTVL.

The genes are TRBV5-1 and TRBJ1-6, with unresolved D. Germline V lookup: CDR1 SGHRS, CDR2 YFSETQ. CDR3 size: 14 residues. V lost 0 bases and J lost 9, with 10 bases in between. The CDR3 DNA reads as TGCGCCAGCAGCTTGGGTGGGAATGGTTCACCCCTCCACTTT. This translates into CASSLGGNGSPLHF.

The chain employs TRBV19 and TRBJ1-5, with D perhaps TRBD1 (6 bases). The CDR3 has 17 residues. In germline, CDR1 is LNHDA, CDR2 SQIVND (reference sequence). Trimming shortened V by 7 bases and J by 0 bases, and 19 bases separated the two germline ends. The CDR3 bases are TGTGCCAGTACCCCTCACGGGGGGCTCGGTAGCAATCAGCCCCAGCATTTT. It yields the protein CASTPHGGLGSNQPQHF.

The chain is built from TRBV7-3 and TRBJ2-1, with TRBD2 identical over 7 bases. J was trimmed by 5 bases and V by 0 bases; bases with no gene match: 7. The CDR3 is 16 amino acids. The germline V gene encodes CDR1 SGHTA and CDR2 FQGTGA. The CDR3 coding sequence is TGTGCCAGCAGCTTAACGAGGCGGGAGATCGACAATGAGCAGTTCTTC. It is translated as CASSLTRREIDNEQFF.

The genes are TRBV6-1 and TRBJ1-3; possibly TRBD1 for D (5 bases). Trimming stripped 7 bases from V and 2 bases from J, with 15 bases between. CDR1 is MNHNS and CDR2 is SASEGT in the germline V gene. The CDR3 totals 15 residues. The CDR3 DNA sequence: TGTGCCAGCAACCAGAGGGGAGAGCCTGGAAACACCATATATTTT. This sequence encodes CASNQRGEPGNTIYF.